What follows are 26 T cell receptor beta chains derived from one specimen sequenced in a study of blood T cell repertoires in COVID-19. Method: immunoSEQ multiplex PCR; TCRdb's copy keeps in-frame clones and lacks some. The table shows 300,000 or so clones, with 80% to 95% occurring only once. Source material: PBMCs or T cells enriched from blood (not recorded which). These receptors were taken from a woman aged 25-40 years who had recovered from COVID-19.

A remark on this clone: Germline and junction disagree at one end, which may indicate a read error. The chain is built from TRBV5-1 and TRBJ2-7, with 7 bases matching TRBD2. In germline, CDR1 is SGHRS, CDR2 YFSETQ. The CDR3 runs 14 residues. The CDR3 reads CARSRGGARGEQYF. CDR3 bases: TGCGCCCGCAGCCGGGGCGGGGCGCGGGGGGAGCAGTACTTC. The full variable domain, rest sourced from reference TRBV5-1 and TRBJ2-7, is KAGVTQTPRYLIKTRGQQVTLSCSPISGHRSVSWYQQTPGQGLQFLFEYFSETQRNKGNFPGRFSGRQFSNSRSEMNVSTLELGDSALYLCARSRGGARGEQYFGPGTRLTVT.

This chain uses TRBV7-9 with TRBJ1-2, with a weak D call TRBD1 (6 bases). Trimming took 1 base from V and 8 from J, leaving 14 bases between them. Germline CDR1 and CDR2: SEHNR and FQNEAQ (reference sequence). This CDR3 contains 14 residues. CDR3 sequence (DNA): TGTGCCAGCAGCTTAGGGTCGACAGGCGGCGGCTACACCTTC. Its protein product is CASSLGSTGGGYTF.

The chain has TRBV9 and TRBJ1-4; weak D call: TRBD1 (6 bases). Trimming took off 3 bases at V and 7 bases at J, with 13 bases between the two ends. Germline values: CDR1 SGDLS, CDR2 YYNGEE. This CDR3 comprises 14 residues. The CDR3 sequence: CASSAQGSSEKLFF. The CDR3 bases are TGTGCCAGCAGCGCTCAGGGGTCATCTGAAAAACTGTTTTTT.

CDR3: CASLRGAGGPIDEQFF. CDR3 in DNA: TGTGCCAGTTTGAGGGGAGCGGGAGGGCCAATCGATGAGCAGTTCTTC. This sequence joins TRBV19 and TRBJ2-1, with 10 bases aligning to TRBD2. In germline, CDR1 is LNHDA, CDR2 SQIVND (reference sequence). V lost 8 bases and J lost 8; bases outside the gene matches: 15. The CDR3 runs to 16 residues.

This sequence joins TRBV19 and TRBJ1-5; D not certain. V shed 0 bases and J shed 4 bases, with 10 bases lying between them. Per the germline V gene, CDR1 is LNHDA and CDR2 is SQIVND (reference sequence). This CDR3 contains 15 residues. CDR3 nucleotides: TGTGCCAGTAGTATAGAATGGGCCCTAAATCAGCCCCAGCATTTT. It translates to CASSIEWALNQPQHF.

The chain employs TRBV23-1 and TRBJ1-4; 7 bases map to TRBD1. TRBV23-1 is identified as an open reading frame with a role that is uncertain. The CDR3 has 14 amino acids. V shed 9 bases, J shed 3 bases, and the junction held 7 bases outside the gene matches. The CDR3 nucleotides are TGCGCCAGGAGGTGGGACAGACCTAATGAAAAACTGTTTTTT. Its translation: CARRWDRPNEKLFF.

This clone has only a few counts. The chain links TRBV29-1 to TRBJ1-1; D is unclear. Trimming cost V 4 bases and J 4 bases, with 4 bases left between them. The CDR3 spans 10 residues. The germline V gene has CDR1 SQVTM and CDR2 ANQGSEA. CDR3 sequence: CSVGITEAFF. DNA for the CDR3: TGCAGCGTTGGTATCACTGAAGCTTTCTTT.

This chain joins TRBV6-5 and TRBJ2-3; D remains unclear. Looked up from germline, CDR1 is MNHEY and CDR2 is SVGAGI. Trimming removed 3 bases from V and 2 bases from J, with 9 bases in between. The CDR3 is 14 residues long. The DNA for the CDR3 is TGTGCCAGCAGTTATTTAGTTTCCACAGATACGCAGTATTTT. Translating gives CASSYLVSTDTQYF.

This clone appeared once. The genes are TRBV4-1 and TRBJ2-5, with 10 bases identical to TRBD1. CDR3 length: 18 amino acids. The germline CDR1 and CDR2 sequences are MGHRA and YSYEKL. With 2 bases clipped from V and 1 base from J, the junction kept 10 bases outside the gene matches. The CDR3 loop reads CASSQPRDRGLSQETQYF. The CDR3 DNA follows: TGCGCCAGCAGCCAACCTAGGGACAGGGGATTATCCCAAGAGACCCAGTACTTC.

In DNA form, the CDR3 reads TGTGCCAGTGCCGGGACAGGGATGGCAGATACGCAGTATTTT. Translated: CASAGTGMADTQYF. This sequence joins TRBV2 and TRBJ2-3; 9 positions agree with TRBD1. The CDR3 covers 14 residues. Germline CDR1 and CDR2: SNHLY and FYNNEI. With V trimmed by 9 bases and J by 4 bases, 8 bases remained unmatched.

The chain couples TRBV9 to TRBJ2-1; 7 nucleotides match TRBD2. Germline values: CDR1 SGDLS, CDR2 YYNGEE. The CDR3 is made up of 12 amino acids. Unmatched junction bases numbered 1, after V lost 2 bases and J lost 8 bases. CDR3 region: CASSVGLHEQFF. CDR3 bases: TGTGCCAGCAGCGTGGGACTACATGAGCAGTTCTTC.

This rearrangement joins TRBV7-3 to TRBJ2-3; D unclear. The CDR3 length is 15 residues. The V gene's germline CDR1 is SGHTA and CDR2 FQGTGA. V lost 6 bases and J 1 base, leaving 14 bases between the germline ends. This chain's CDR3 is CASSRSAYGTDTQYF. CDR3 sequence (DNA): TGTGCCAGCAGTCGCAGCGCCTACGGCACAGATACGCAGTATTTT.

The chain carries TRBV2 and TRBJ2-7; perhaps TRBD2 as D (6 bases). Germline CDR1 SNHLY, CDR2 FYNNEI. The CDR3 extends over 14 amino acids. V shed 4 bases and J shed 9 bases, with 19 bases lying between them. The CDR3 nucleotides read TGTGCCAGCAGTGTAGGCGGCACTAGCTCTATGCAGTACTTC. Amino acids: CASSVGGTSSMQYF.

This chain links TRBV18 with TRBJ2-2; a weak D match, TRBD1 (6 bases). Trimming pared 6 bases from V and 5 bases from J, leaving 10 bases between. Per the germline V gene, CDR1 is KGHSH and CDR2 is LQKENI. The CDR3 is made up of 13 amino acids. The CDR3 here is CASSRTGTGELFF. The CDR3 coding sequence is TGTGCCAGCTCCCGAACAGGGACCGGGGAGCTGTTTTTT. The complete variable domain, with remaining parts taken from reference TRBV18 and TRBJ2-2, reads NAGVMQNPRHLVRRRGQEARLRCSPMKGHSHVYWYRQLPEEGLKFMVYLQKENIIDESGMPKERFSAEFPKEGPSILRIQQVVRGDSAAYFCASSRTGTGELFFGEGSRLTVL.

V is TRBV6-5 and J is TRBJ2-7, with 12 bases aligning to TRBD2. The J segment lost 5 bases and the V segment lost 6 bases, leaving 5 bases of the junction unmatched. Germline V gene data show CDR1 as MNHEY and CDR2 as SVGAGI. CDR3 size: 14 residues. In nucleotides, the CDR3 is TGTGCCAGCAGAAAACTAGCGGGAGGCAACGAGCAGTACTTC. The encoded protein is CASRKLAGGNEQYF.

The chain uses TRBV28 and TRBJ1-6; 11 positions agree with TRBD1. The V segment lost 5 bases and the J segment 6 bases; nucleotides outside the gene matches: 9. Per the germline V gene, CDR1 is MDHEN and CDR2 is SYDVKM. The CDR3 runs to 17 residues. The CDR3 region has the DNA TGTGCCAGCAGTATTTCCCGGACAGGGGGCGTTAATTCACCCCTCCACTTT. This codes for CASSISRTGGVNSPLHF.

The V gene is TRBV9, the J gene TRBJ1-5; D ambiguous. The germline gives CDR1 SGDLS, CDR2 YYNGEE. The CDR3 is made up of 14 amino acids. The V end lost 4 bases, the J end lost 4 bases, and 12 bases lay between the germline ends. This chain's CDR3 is CASSRSGENQPQHF. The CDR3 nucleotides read TGTGCCAGCAGCCGAAGCGGGGAAAATCAGCCCCAGCATTTT.

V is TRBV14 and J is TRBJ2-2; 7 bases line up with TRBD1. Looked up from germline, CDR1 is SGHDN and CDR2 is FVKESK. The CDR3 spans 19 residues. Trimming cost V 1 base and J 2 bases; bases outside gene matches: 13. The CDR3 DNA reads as TGTGCCAGCAGCCAAGGAGGGTGGGACAGACGACCAAACACCGGGGAGCTGTTTTTT. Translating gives CASSQGGWDRRPNTGELFF. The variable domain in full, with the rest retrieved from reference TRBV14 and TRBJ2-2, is EAGVTQFPSHSVIEKGQTVTLRCDPISGHDNLYWYRRVMGKEIKFLLHFVKESKQDESGMPNNRFLAERTGGTYSTLKVQPAELEDSGVYFCASSQGGWDRRPNTGELFFGEGSRLTVL.

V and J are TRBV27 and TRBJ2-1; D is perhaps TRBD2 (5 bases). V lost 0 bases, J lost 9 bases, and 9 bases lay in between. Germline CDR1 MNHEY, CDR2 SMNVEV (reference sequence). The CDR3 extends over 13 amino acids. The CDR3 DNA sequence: TGTGCCAGCAGTTTATCGAGGGCAAGTGAGCAGTTCTTC. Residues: CASSLSRASEQFF.

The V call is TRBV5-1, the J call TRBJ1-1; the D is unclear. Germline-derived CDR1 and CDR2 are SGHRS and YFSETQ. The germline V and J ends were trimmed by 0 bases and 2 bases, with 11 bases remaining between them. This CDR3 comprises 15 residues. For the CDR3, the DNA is TGCGCCAGCAGCTTGGTTGCAGGAATAAACACTGAAGCTTTCTTT. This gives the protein CASSLVAGINTEAFF.

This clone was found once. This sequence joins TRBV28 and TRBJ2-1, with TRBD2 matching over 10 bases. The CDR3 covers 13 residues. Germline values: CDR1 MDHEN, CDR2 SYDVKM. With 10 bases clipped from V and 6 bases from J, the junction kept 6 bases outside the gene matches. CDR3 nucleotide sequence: TGTGCCACCACTAGCGGGAATTCCAATGAGCAGTTCTTC. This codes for CATTSGNSNEQFF.

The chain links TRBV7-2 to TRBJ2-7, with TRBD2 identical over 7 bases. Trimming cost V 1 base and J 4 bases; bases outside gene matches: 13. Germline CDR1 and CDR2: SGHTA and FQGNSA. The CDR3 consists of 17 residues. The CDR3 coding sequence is TGTGCCAGCAGCTTAGGAATGAGGGCTAGCGGATTGTACGAGCAGTACTTC. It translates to CASSLGMRASGLYEQYF.

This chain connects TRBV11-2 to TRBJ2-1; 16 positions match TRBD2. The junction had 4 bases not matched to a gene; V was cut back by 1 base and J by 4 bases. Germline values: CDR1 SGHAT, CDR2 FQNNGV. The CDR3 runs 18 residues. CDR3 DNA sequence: TGTGCCAGCAGCTTAGTGGGACTAGCGGGAGGGACGTACAATGAGCAGTTCTTC. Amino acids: CASSLVGLAGGTYNEQFF.

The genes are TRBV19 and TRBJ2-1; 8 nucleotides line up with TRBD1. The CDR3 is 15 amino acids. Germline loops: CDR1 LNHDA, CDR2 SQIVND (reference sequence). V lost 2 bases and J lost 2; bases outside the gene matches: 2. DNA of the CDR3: TGTGCCAGTAGTATAAGGACAGGGCCCTACAATGAGCAGTTCTTC. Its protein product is CASSIRTGPYNEQFF.

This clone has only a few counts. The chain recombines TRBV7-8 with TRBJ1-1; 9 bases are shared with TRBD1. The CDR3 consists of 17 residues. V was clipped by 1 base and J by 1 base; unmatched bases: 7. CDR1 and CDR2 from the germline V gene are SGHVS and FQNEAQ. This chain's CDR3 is CASSLGDRGVRNTEAFF. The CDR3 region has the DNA TGTGCCAGCAGCTTAGGAGACAGGGGGGTTCGGAACACTGAAGCTTTCTTT.

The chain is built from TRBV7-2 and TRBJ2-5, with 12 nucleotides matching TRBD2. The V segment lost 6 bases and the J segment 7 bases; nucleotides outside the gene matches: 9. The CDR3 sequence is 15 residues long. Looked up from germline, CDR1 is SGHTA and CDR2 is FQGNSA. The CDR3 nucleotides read TGTGCCAGCAGTTACTCTAGCGGGAGGGGTGGGACCCAGTACTTC. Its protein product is CASSYSSGRGGTQYF.